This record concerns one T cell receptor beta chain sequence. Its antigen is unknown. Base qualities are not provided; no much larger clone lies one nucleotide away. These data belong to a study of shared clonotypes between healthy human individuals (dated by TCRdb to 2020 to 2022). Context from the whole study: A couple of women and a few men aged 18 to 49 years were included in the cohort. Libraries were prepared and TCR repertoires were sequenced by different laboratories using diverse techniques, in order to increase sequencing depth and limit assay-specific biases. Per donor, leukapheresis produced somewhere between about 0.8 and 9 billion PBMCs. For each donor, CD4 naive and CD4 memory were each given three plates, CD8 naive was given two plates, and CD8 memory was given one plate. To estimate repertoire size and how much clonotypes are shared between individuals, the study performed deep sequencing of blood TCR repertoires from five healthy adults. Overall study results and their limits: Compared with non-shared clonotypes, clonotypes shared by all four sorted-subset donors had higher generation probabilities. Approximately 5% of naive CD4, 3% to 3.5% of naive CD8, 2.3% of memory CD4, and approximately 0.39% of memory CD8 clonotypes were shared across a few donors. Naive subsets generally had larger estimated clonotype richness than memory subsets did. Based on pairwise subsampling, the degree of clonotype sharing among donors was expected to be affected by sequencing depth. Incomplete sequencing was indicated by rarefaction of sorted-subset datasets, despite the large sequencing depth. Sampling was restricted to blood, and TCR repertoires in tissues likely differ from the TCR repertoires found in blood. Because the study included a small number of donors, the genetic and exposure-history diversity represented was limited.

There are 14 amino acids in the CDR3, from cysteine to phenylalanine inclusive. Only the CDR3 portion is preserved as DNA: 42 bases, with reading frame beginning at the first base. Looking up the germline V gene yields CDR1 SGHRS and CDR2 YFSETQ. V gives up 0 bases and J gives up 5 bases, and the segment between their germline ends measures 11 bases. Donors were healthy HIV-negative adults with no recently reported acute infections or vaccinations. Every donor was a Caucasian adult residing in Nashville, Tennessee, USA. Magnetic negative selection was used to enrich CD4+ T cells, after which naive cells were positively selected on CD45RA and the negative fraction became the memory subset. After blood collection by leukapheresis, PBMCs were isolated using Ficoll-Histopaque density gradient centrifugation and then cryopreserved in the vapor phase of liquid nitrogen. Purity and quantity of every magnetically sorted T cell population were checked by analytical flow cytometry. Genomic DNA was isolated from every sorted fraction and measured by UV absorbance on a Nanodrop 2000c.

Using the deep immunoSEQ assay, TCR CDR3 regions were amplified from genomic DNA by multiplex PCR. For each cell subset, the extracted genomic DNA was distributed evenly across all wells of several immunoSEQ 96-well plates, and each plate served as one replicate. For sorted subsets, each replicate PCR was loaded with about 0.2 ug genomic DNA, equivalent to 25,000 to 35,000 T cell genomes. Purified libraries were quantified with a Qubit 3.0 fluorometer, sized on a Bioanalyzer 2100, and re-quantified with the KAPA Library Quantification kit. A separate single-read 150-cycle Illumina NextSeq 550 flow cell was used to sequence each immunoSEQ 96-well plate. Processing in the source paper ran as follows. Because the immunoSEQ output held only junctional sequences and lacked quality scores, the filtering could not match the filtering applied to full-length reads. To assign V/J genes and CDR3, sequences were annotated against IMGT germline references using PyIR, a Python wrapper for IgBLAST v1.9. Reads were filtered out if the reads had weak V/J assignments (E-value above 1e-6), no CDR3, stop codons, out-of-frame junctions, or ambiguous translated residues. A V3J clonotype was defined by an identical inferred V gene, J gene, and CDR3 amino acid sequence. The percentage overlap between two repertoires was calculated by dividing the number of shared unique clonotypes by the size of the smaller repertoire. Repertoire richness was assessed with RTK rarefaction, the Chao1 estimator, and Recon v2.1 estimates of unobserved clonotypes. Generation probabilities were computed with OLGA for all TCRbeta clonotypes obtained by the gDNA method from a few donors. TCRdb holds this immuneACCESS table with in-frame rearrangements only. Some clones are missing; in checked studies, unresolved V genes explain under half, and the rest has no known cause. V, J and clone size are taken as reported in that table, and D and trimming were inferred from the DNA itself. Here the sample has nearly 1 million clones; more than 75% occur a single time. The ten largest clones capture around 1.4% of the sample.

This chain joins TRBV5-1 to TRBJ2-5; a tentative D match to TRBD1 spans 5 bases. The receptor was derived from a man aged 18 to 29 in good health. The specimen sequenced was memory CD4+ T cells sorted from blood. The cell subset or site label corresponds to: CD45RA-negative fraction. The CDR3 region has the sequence CASSLEGRLETQYF. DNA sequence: TGCGCCAGCAGCTTGGAGGGGCGCCTGGAGACCCAGTACTTC.